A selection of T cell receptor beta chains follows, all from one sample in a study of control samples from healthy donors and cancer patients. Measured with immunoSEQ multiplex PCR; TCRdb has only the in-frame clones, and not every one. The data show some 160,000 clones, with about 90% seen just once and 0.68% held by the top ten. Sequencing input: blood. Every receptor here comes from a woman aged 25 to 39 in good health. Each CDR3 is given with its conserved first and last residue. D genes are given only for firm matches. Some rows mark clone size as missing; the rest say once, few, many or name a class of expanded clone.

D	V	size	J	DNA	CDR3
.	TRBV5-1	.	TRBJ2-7	TGCGCCAGCAGCTTGGCCGGGCTAGCTTTGGACGAGCAGTACTTC	CASSLAGLALDEQYF
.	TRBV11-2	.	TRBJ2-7	TGTGCCAGCAGTTCAGGGACATTCGGCGAGCAGTACTTC	CASSSGTFGEQYF
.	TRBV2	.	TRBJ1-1	TGTGCCAGCAGTGGCGTCCCTGAAGCTTTCTTT	CASSGVPEAFF
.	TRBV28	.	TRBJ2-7	TGTGCCAGCAGTTTACTGTCCAGTAAACCCTACGAGCAGTACTTC	CASSLLSSKPYEQYF
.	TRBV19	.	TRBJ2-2	TGTGCCAGTAGTATCTTCCGGGAGAGGGGCGGGGAGCTGTTTTTT	CASSIFRERGGELFF
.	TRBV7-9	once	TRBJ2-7	TGTGCCAGCAGCTTAGCCCTTCCCGAGCAGTACTTC	CASSLALPEQYF
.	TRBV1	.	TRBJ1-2	TGCACCAGCAGCCCTTGGCCTGGCTACACCTTC	CTSSPWPGYTF
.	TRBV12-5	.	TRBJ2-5	TGTGCTAGTGGTCCCCGGATGGAGACCCAGTACTTC	CASGPRMETQYF
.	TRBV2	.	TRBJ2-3	TGTGCCAGCAACCACAGGGTTAGCACAGATACGCAGTATTTT	CASNHRVSTDTQYF
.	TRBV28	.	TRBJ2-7	TGTGCCAGCAGCCCAGGAGGCCCCTACGAGCAGTACTTC	CASSPGGPYEQYF
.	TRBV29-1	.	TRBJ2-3	TGCAGCGTTGAAGAGTTACGGCGGAGACGCACAGATACGCAGTATTTT	CSVEELRRRRTDTQYF
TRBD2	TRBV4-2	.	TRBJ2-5	TGTGCCAGCAGCCAAGCGCAAGCGGGAGGGCCCGGGGAGACCCAGTACTTC	CASSQAQAGGPGETQYF
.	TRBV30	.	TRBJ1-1	TGTGCCTGGAGTGTAAGGTGGATGGGGCTCGGGAACACTGAAGCTTTCTTT	CAWSVRWMGLGNTEAFF
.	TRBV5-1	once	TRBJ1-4	TGCGCCAGCAGCTTGGAAGGGTCTAGTGAAAAACTGTTTTTT	CASSLEGSSEKLFF
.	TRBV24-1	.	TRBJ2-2	TGTGCCACCAGTGATTTGCAAGTAGTCGAGAACACCGGGGAGCTGTTTTTT	CATSDLQVVENTGELFF
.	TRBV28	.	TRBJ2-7	TGTGCCAGCAGTTTGGGAGGCGGACCCTCCTACGAGCAGTACTTC	CASSLGGGPSYEQYF
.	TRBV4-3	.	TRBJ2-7	TGCGCCAGCAGCCAACAGGGCAGCTACGAGCAGTACTTC	CASSQQGSYEQYF
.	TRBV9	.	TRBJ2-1	TGTGCCAGCAGCGGAGGGGACTCGGGGGTGAATGAGCAGTTCTTC	CASSGGDSGVNEQFF
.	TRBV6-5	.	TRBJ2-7	TGTGCCAGCAGTTATGGGAGGACAGTGGCCGAGCAGTACTTC	CASSYGRTVAEQYF
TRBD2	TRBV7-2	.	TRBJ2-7	TGTGCCAGCAGCTTAGCTGGGACTAGCGGGAGCTACGAGCAGTACTTC	CASSLAGTSGSYEQYF
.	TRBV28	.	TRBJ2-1	TGTGCCAGCCCCCCCCCGGACAGACTATACAATGAGCAGTTCTTC	CASPPPDRLYNEQFF
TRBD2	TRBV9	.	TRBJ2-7	TGTGCCAGCAGCGCCTCGGGAGGGTGGGACGAGCAGTACTTC	CASSASGGWDEQYF
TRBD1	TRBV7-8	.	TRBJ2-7	TGTGCCAGCAGCTTAGTCGTGGGACAGGGGGCCTACGAGCAGTACTTC	CASSLVVGQGAYEQYF
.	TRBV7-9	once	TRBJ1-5	TGTGCCAGCAGCCTAGGGGAATATAGCAATCAGCCCCAGCATTTT	CASSLGEYSNQPQHF
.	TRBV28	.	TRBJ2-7	TGTGCCAGCAGTTTAGTTAGTTCGGGCCCGGGGGAGCAGTACTTC	CASSLVSSGPGEQYF
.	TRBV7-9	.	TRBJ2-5	TGTGCCAGCAGCCCCACCTGGGGCCAGGCCCAAGAGACCCAGTACTTC	CASSPTWGQAQETQYF
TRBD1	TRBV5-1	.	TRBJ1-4	TGCGCCAGCAGCGCGGGACAGCCAGATGGCGAAAAACTGTTTTTT	CASSAGQPDGEKLFF
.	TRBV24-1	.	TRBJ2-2	TGTGCCACCAGTGATTTAACGGAGTCCGGGGAGCTGTTTTTT	CATSDLTESGELFF
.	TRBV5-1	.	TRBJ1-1	TGCGCCAGCAGCGGGGGAGGAGGGAACACTGAAGCTTTCTTT	CASSGGGGNTEAFF
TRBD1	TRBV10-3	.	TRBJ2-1	TGTGCCATCAGTGAGTCGCAGGGGGTAGTTACCAATGAGCAGTTCTTC	CAISESQGVVTNEQFF
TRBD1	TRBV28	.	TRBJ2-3	TGTGCCAGCAGCGTATGGGACAGGGAAACAGATACGCAGTATTTT	CASSVWDRETDTQYF
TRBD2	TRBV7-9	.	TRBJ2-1	TGTGCCAGCAGCTTACCACTAGCGAACTACAATGAGCAGTTCTTC	CASSLPLANYNEQFF
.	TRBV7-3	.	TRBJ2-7	TGTGCCAGCAGCCTTCCCCCGGGCGAGCAGTACTTC	CASSLPPGEQYF
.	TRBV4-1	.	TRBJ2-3	TGCGCCAGCAGCCAGGGACGGATCTCTAGCACAGATACGCAGTATTTT	CASSQGRISSTDTQYF
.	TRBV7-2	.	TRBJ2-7	TGTGCCAGCAGCTTTGGTGGGCCCTACGAGCAGTACTTC	CASSFGGPYEQYF
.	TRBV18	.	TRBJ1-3	TGTGCCAGCTCACCAATACTCACGACGGCCTCTGGAAACACCATATATTTT	CASSPILTTASGNTIYF
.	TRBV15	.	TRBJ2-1	TGTGCCACCAGCAGAGGAACAACGACATTGACTCACGAGCAGTTCTTC	CATSRGTTTLTHEQFF
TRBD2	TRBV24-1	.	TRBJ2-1	TGTGCCACCAGTGATCCACCAACATTAGCGGGGAACAATGAGCAGTTCTTC	CATSDPPTLAGNNEQFF
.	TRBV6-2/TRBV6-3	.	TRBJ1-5	TGTGCCAGCAGTTACCTAGGGAATCAGCCCCAGCATTTT	CASSYLGNQPQHF
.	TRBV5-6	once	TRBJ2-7	TGTGCCAGCAGCACCCTTGACAGGAGCTCCTACGAGCAGTACTTC	CASSTLDRSSYEQYF
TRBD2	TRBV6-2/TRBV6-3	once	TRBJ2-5	TGTGCCAGCAGCACAACTAGCGGGCACCAAGAGACCCAGTACTTC	CASSTTSGHQETQYF
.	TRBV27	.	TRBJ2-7	TGTGCCAGCAGTGACCGGGGGCTCTACGAGCAGTACTTC	CASSDRGLYEQYF
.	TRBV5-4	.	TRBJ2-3	TGTGCCAGCAGCTTGGACAGGACAGATACGCAGTATTTT	CASSLDRTDTQYF
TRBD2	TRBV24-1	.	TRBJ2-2	TGTGCCACCAGTCGAGCGGGAGGGAACACCGGGGAGCTGTTTTTT	CATSRAGGNTGELFF
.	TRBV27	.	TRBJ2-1	TGTGCCAGCGGGCTAGGAGGCTGGGGCAATGAGCAGTTCTTC	CASGLGGWGNEQFF
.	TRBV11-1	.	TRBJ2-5	TGTGCCAGCAGCTTAGGAGGGGCCAGACTCCAAGAGACCCAGTACTTC	CASSLGGARLQETQYF
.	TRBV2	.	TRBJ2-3	TGTGCCAGCAGGCAATCTAGCGGCACAGATACGCAGTATTTT	CASRQSSGTDTQYF
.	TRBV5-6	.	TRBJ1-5	TGTGCCAGCAGCCTTAAGGGGGTGAGGAGATTAAGCAATCAGCCCCAGCATTTT	CASSLKGVRRLSNQPQHF
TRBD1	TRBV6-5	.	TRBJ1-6	TGTGCCAGCAGTTACTCTGACAGGGCGGGTTCACCCCTCCACTTT	CASSYSDRAGSPLHF
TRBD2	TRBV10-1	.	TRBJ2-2	TGCGCCAGCAGTGGGGTTAGCGGGACGAACACCGGGGAGCTGTTTTTT	CASSGVSGTNTGELFF
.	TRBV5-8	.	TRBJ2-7	TGTGCCAGCAGCTTGGTTGGGGGGAACGAGCAGTACTTC	CASSLVGGNEQYF
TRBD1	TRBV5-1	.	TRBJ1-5	TGCGCCAGCAGCTTGGAAACAGGGGGCCAGCCCCAGCATTTT	CASSLETGGQPQHF
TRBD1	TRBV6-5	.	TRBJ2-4	TGTGCCAGCAGTAGTAATCTACAGGGGAGTAACATTCAGTACTTC	CASSSNLQGSNIQYF
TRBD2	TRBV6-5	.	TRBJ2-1	TGTGCCAGCTCCCCCGGGCGGGAGGTTAATGAGCAGTTCTTC	CASSPGREVNEQFF
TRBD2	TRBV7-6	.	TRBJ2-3	TGTGCCAGCAGCCTTACTAGCGGGATTTCAGATACGCAGTATTTT	CASSLTSGISDTQYF